A single sample gave rise to the 21 T cell receptor beta chains below, sequenced in a study of OX40 agonist ivuxolimab in advanced cancers. Sequenced by immunoSEQ multiplex PCR; TCRdb stores in-frame clones only, minus some. The sample has 45,000 to 55,000 clones; about 80% are singletons. The material sequenced was CD4+ or CD8+ T cells sorted from blood, taken in a trial of the OX40 agonist ivuxolimab. These receptors all come from an adult with an advanced solid tumor such as melanoma, head and neck, liver or kidney cancer.

The rearrangement joins TRBV6-5 to TRBJ1-2, with D possibly being TRBD1 (6 bases). This CDR3 spans 13 amino acids. In germline, CDR1 is MNHEY, CDR2 SVGAGI. Between the trimmed V and J ends, which lost 6 bases and 7 bases, there was a span of 15 bases. The CDR3, as DNA: TGTGCCAGCAGATTCCCCTCAGGGGTTGGCTACACCTTC. Translating it yields CASRFPSGVGYTF.

The J gene is TRBJ1-4, the V gene TRBV7-9; D not resolved. The CDR3 is 15 residues long. V was shortened by 5 bases and J by 0 bases, with 10 bases between the two germline ends. CDR1 SEHNR and CDR2 FQNEAQ come from the germline V gene (reference sequence). CDR3 in amino acids: CASSQSGATNEKLFF. In DNA form, the CDR3 reads TGTGCCAGCAGCCAATCCGGGGCAACTAATGAAAAACTGTTTTTT.

The sample holds one count of this clone. V and J are TRBV7-9 and TRBJ2-1; TRBD1 aligns across 11 bases. The CDR3 consists of 16 residues. V was pared by 4 bases and J by 9 bases, with 11 bases of the junction left unmatched. Germline loops: CDR1 SEHNR, CDR2 FQNEAQ (reference sequence). The CDR3 coding sequence is TGTGCCAGCAGCTCATGGGCCGGGACAGGGGGAGGTGAGCAGTTCTTC. Its protein product is CASSSWAGTGGGEQFF.

The chain has TRBV19 and TRBJ2-2; the D gene is possibly TRBD2 (5 bases). Germline CDR1 LNHDA, CDR2 SQIVND (reference sequence). The CDR3 is 16 amino acids. V lost 3 bases and J lost 1, with 12 bases in between. The CDR3 loop is CASSIRQAGNTGELFF. The CDR3 region has the DNA TGTGCCAGTAGTATCCGCCAGGCGGGGAACACCGGGGAGCTGTTTTTT. Looking up the rest from reference TRBV19 and TRBJ2-2 gives the full variable domain: DGGITQSPKYLFRKEGQNVTLSCEQNLNHDAMYWYRQDPGQGLRLIYYSQIVNDFQKGDIAEGYSVSREKKESFPLTVTSAQKNPTAFYLCASSIRQAGNTGELFFGEGSRLTVL.

V gene TRBV19 combines with J gene TRBJ2-2; TRBD1 is a possible D gene (6 bases). V gave up 4 bases and J gave up 4 bases, with 10 bases separating them. CDR3 size: 14 residues. CDR1 LNHDA and CDR2 SQIVND come from the germline V gene (reference sequence). CDR3 amino acids: CASSNRDPTGELFF. The CDR3 region has the DNA TGTGCCAGTAGTAACAGGGACCCCACCGGGGAGCTGTTTTTT.

The chain combines TRBV5-1 with TRBJ2-5, with 9 bases identical to TRBD2. Germline trimming cut 3 bases from V and 5 bases from J; bases unmatched to any gene: 8. Germline CDR1 SGHRS, CDR2 YFSETQ. CDR3 length: 15 residues. CDR3 protein: CASSSGSGRWETQYF. In DNA, the CDR3 is TGCGCCAGCAGCTCCGGTAGCGGGAGATGGGAGACCCAGTACTTC.

This clone was seen a few times. For the CDR3, the DNA is TGTGCCAGCAGCGGTAGCCTTAGCGGGAGATTCTCCTACAATGAGCAGTTCTTC. This translates into CASSGSLSGRFSYNEQFF. The V gene is TRBV9, the J gene TRBJ2-1, with TRBD2 identical over 9 bases. CDR3 length: 18 amino acids. The germline gives CDR1 SGDLS, CDR2 YYNGEE. J gave up 0 bases and V 3 bases, and 10 bases lay outside the gene matches.

The rearrangement links TRBV5-8 to TRBJ1-3; TRBD1 matches 7 bases. The V gene's germline CDR1 is SGHTS and CDR2 YDEGEE. The CDR3 runs to 16 residues. V shed 0 bases and J 4 bases; nucleotides not matched to a gene: 7. The CDR3: CASSLVNRGRGNTIYF. CDR3 bases: TGTGCCAGCAGCTTGGTCAACAGGGGTCGAGGAAACACCATATATTTT.

The chain employs TRBV6-1 and TRBJ2-3; no clear D gene. CDR1 MNHNS and CDR2 SASEGT come from the germline V gene. This CDR3 comprises 12 residues. V lost 1 base to trimming and J lost 3 bases, with 2 bases between them. CDR3 in amino acids: CASSEGTDTQYF. The CDR3 DNA sequence: TGTGCCAGCAGTGAAGGGACAGATACGCAGTATTTT.

The rearrangement links TRBV7-2 to TRBJ1-2; TRBD1 matches 10 bases. Looked up from germline, CDR1 is SGHTA and CDR2 is FQGNSA. V was pared by 0 bases and J by 7 bases, with 11 bases of the junction left unmatched. This CDR3 spans 17 amino acids. In DNA form, the CDR3 reads TGTGCCAGCAGCTTAGCGGGCGGACAGGGGGTCCGAGGTGGCTACACCTTC. Translating gives CASSLAGGQGVRGGYTF.

The rearrangement joins TRBV7-2 to TRBJ2-3; no clear D. CDR3 length: 13 residues. V was clipped by 1 base and J by 3 bases, with 5 bases between them. Germline loops: CDR1 SGHTA, CDR2 FQGNSA. CDR3 loop: CASSLGATDTQYF. The CDR3, as DNA: TGTGCCAGCAGCTTAGGGGCGACAGATACGCAGTATTTT.

This chain connects TRBV7-2 to TRBJ2-2, with D maybe TRBD2 (6 bases). The CDR3 extends over 15 amino acids. Trimming took off 1 base at V and 6 bases at J, with 12 bases between the two ends. CDR1 and CDR2 (germline): SGHTA, FQGNSA. The DNA for the CDR3 is TGTGCCAGCAGCTTAGTCAGAGGAGGGTCCGGGGAGCTGTTTTTT. It specifies CASSLVRGGSGELFF.

The rearrangement uses TRBV19 and TRBJ1-5; 10 bases align to TRBD1. Germline V gene lookup returns CDR1 LNHDA and CDR2 SQIVND (reference sequence). The CDR3 totals 19 residues. V was pared by 6 bases and J by 0 bases, with 14 bases of the junction left unmatched. The CDR3: CASSDRSGTGDYSNQPQHF. The CDR3 coding sequence is TGTGCCAGTAGCGATCGCTCCGGGACAGGGGACTATAGCAATCAGCCCCAGCATTTT. The full variable domain, in which reference TRBV19 and TRBJ1-5 provide the parts outside the CDR3, is DGGITQSPKYLFRKEGQNVTLSCEQNLNHDAMYWYRQDPGQGLRLIYYSQIVNDFQKGDIAEGYSVSREKKESFPLTVTSAQKNPTAFYLCASSDRSGTGDYSNQPQHFGDGTRLSIL.

This chain uses TRBV11-2 with TRBJ2-2; D is possibly TRBD1 (5 bases). The CDR3 runs 18 residues. The V gene's germline CDR1 is SGHAT and CDR2 FQNNGV. V dropped 5 bases and J dropped 5 bases, with 24 bases sitting between them. This CDR3 is CASSPLWGGKKGTGELFF. CDR3 coding DNA: TGTGCCAGCAGCCCCCTGTGGGGCGGTAAGAAAGGGACCGGGGAGCTGTTTTTT. The whole variable domain, remainder taken from reference TRBV11-2 and TRBJ2-2, is EAGVAQSPRYKIIEKRQSVAFWCNPISGHATLYWYQQILGQGPKLLIQFQNNGVVDDSQLPKDRFSAERLKGVDSTLKIQPAKLEDSAVYLCASSPLWGGKKGTGELFFGEGSRLTVL.

CDR3 sequence reads: CASSLVQTTGELFF. The CDR3 DNA is TGCGCCAGCAGCTTGGTTCAGACTACCGGGGAGCTGTTTTTT. J is TRBJ2-2 and V is TRBV5-1, with no clear D. Trimming removed 0 bases from V and 5 bases from J, with 8 bases in between. The V gene's germline CDR1 is SGHRS and CDR2 YFSETQ. The CDR3 sequence is 14 residues long. The whole variable domain, remainder taken from reference TRBV5-1 and TRBJ2-2, is KAGVTQTPRYLIKTRGQQVTLSCSPISGHRSVSWYQQTPGQGLQFLFEYFSETQRNKGNFPGRFSGRQFSNSRSEMNVSTLELGDSALYLCASSLVQTTGELFFGEGSRLTVL.

In regard to this clone: One end of the junction fails to match germline, which may point to a read error. This chain uses TRBV4-3 with TRBJ1-4; D is unresolved. CDR3 length: 16 amino acids. Germline V gene sequence: CDR1 LGHNA, CDR2 YSLEER. The CDR3 region has the DNA TGCGCCAGCTGCCAAGTCGGGTCGGCAACTAATGAAAAACTGTTTTTT. Amino acids: CASCQVGSATNEKLFF.

In this sample, this clone turned up once. The genes are TRBV6-1 and TRBJ1-1, with TRBD1 matching 8 bases. Per the germline V gene, CDR1 is MNHNS and CDR2 is SASEGT. The CDR3 has 17 amino acids. The junction had 13 bases not matched to a gene; V was cut back by 0 bases and J by 7 bases. CDR3 sequence (DNA): TGTGCCAGCAGTGAAGCGGTACCGGGACAGGTGAAGGATGAAGCTTTCTTT. This codes for CASSEAVPGQVKDEAFF.

This chain uses TRBV2 with TRBJ2-7; a possible D gene is TRBD2 (6 bases). V was clipped by 8 bases and J by 3 bases, with 14 bases between them. Germline V gene sequence: CDR1 SNHLY, CDR2 FYNNEI. The CDR3 has 13 residues. The CDR3 nucleotides read TGTGCCAGCCGGTTGCAGGGAGGCTACGAGCAGTACTTC. It translates to CASRLQGGYEQYF.

In DNA, the CDR3 is TGCGCCAGCAGCCAGGGGATGGATCAGCCCCAGCATTTT. Translation: CASSQGMDQPQHF. This rearrangement joins TRBV4-3 to TRBJ1-5; D not resolved. V dropped 3 bases and J dropped 5 bases, with 8 bases sitting between them. Germline assignment: CDR1 LGHNA and CDR2 YSLEER. CDR3 size: 13 residues.

In this sample, this clone turned up once. This chain joins TRBV15 and TRBJ2-7, with D possibly TRBD2 on 5 matching bases. CDR3 length: 12 residues. Per germline, CDR1 LNHNV and CDR2 YYDKDF (reference sequence). The germline V and J ends were trimmed by 5 bases and 7 bases, with 12 bases remaining between them. The DNA of the CDR3 is TGTGCCACCAGCCTACGGACGGGAGAGCAGTACTTC. Encoded protein: CATSLRTGEQYF.

This clone has just one count. The chain is built from TRBV6-5 and TRBJ1-6; D unresolved. CDR3 length: 11 residues. Germline values: CDR1 MNHEY, CDR2 SVGAGI. Trimming stripped 8 bases from V and 9 bases from J, with 8 bases between. CDR3: CASGRGSPLHF. The CDR3 DNA reads TGTGCCAGCGGCCGTGGTTCACCCCTCCACTTT.